This note documents a single T cell receptor (beta chain) sequence. What antigen it recognizes has not been identified. Qualities for individual bases were not recorded, and no much larger clone is one base off. The sample was run on an Illumina NovaSeq 6000. cDNA libraries for TCRalpha and TCRbeta were prepared by 5'RACE using constant-segment primers, with sample barcodes and unique molecular identifiers added. Trizol reagent was used to extract RNA from every sample. Libraries were amplified in two PCR steps, with a second sample barcode and Illumina TruSeq adapters added in the second step. The libraries were sequenced on an Illumina NovaSeq using 2 x 150 bp paired-end reads. On the study's bioinformatics: Demultiplexing of reads and collapsing into UMI-guided consensus sequences were performed with migec v1.2.7. Using mixcr v2.1.11, UMI consensuses were aligned to TRA and TRB V and J templates and then assembled into clonotypes. A clonotype was counted as expanded or contracted only when both edgeR and NoisET called the clonotype significant, with the noise models trained on biological replicates. edgeR calls used a false discovery rate-adjusted p below 0.01 and a log2 fold-change threshold of 1. As an exploratory analysis of dynamics, PCA with hierarchical clustering was applied to max-normalized trajectories of the 1000 most abundant clonotypes. The CD4 or CD8 phenotype of responding clones was assigned using the separately sequenced CD4+ and CD8+ repertoires. Clones were called with MiXCR by TCRdb after fastp trimmed the public reads at Q25, and only in-frame beta chains were retained. For every CDR3 protein sequence, its rows merge into one entry that carries the most common genes and DNA. The authors' filters were not applied to this entry. The sample table holds roughly 310,000 distinct CDR3 sequences, of which more than 15% were seen once. The ten largest clones capture under 25% of the sample.

The data were taken from a study of T-cell memory formation after mild COVID-19 (dated by TCRdb to about 2021). As for the study more broadly: TCR sequence clusters from the two donors were largely donor specific. The cohort comprised two young, previously healthy adult volunteers, one female and one male. T-cell clones expanding and contracting after mild COVID-19 in two donors were tracked by longitudinal TCRalpha and TCRbeta repertoire sequencing.

CDR1 and CDR2 (SEHNR, FQNEAQ) derive from the germline V gene (reference sequence). The CDR3 spans 13 residues, from the cysteine through the phenylalanine. CDR3 DNA only is kept here, 39 bases in frame from base 1. V has 6 bases trimmed and J has 7 bases trimmed; junction bases matching no gene number 7. Study-wide conclusions, independent of this receptor: The detection of some responding clones in pre-infection memory suggests that pre-existing cross-reactive memory T cells joined the SARS-CoV-2 response. Whether the second-wave clones peaking on day 37 were SARS-CoV-2 specific was not confirmed. The study covered only a couple of mild cases, and larger cohorts including severe cases with pre-infection samples were considered necessary. Balanced CD4/CD8 phenotypes were observed for clones contracting from day 15 to 85, whereas a bias towards CD4+ was observed for a second wave of clones expanding from day 15 to 37. Contracting CD4+ clones appeared mostly in the CM and EM memory subsets, whereas CD8+ clones were enriched in EMRA.

PBMCs were isolated by Ficoll-Paque density gradient centrifugation. This TCR was recovered from a young man who had mild COVID-19 (a few samples of this study predate the infection). The sample titles of this study are shuffled in the database, so cell type and time point are left out; the donor was told from shared clones. The rearranged segments are TRBV7-9 and TRBJ1-1; 8 central nucleotides agree with TRBD1. The sample was PBMCs or a T cell subset sorted from them (not recorded which). The CDR3 protein is CASRQGATSEAFF. Read as DNA, the sequence is TGTGCCAGCAGGCAGGGGGCGACGAGTGAAGCTTTCTTT. Here the CDR3 is joined to the reference TRBV7-9 and TRBJ1-1 genes, and the full variable domain is: DTGVSQNPRHKITKRGQNVTFRCDPISEHNRLYWYRQTLGQGPEFLTYFQNEAQLEKSRLLSDRFSAERPKGSFSTLEIQRTEQGDSAMYLCASRQGATSEAFFGQGTRLTVV.